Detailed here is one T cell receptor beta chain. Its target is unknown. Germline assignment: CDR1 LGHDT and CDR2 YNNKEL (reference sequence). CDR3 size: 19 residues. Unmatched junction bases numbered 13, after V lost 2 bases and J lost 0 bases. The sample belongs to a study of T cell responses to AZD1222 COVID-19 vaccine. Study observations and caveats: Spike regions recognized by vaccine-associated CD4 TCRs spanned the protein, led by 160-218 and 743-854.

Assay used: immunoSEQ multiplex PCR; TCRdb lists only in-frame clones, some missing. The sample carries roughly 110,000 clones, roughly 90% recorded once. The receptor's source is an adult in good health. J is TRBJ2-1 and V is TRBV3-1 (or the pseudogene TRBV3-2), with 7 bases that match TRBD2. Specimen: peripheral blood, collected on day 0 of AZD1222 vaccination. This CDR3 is CASSQPRLAGSISYNEQFF. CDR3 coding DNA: TGTGCCAGCAGCCAACCCCGACTAGCAGGCTCCATCTCCTACAATGAGCAGTTCTTC.